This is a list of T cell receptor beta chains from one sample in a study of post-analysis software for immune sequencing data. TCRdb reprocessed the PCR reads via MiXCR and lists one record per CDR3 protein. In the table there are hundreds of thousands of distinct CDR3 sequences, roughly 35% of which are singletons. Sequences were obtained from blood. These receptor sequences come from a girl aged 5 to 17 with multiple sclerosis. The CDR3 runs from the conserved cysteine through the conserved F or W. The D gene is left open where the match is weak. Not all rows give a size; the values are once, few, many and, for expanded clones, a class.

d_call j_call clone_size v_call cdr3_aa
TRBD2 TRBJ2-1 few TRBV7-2 CASSFQLAGGLNEQFF
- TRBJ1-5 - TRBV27 CASSPAGTNQPQHF
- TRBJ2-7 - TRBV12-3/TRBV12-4 CTSSLGSPGAGEQYF
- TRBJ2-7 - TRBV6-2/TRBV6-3 CASRATGAYEQYF
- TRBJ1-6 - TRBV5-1 CASSLWGRGSPLHF
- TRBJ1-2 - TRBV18 CASSPALGNYGYTF
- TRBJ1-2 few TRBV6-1 CASSEGGSSYGYTF
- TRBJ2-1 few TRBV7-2 CASSFGVGPSYNEQFF
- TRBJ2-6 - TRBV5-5 CASSFWGPSGANVLTF
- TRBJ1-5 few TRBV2 CASIGSGGNQPQHF
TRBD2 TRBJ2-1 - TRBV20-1 CSAPTSGDETQFF
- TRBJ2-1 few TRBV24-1 CATTKEQFF
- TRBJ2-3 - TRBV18 CASSPDSGTDTQYF
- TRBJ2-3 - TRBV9 CASSVELLPTDTQYF
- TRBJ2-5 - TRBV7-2 CASSSDRRQRRETQYF
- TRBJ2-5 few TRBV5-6 CASSLRSLGGETQYF
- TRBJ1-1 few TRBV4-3 CASSLHRNTEAFF
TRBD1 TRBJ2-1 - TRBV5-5 CASSWPTGQPYNEQFF
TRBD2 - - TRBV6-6 CASSYPASGGRETQYF
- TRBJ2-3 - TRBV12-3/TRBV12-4 CASSLGYMSTDTQYF
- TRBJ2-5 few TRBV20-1 CSASSQGRARETQYF
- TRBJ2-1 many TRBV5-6 CASSFKSGTMGNEQFF
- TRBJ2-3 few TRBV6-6 CASSYSLSTDTQYF
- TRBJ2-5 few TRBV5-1 CASSLRAGEGETQYF
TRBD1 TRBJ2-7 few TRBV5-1 CASSFTSGDSYEQYF
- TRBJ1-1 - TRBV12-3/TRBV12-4 CASSLAPVNTEAFF
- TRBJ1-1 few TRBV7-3 CASSEDGNTEAFF
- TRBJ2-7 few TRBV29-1 CSAASAFGNEQYF
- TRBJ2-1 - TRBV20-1 CSARRTGGETQFF
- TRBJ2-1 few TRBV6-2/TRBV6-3 CASSKGGFAIPEQFF
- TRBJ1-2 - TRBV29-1 CSDQGTRYGYTF
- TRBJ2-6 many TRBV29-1 CSVVGGRGANVLTF